This TCR beta chain was identified during a study of radiotherapy plus CTLA-4 blockade in lung cancer. Profiled with immunoSEQ multiplex PCR; TCRdb holds only in-frame clones, not every one. The table includes some 100,000 clones, about four fifths detected once. Study-wide points: Dynamics of early blood T cell clones, together with interferon-beta, were reportedly the best predictors of response.

In the case of this clone: Its specificity is not known.

The germline gives CDR1 SNHLY, CDR2 FYNNEI. This CDR3 contains 14 residues. V was cut by 6 bases and J by 3 bases, with 11 bases left in between. The rearrangement uses TRBV2 and TRBJ1-4, with D perhaps matching TRBD1 (6 bases). This TCR was recovered from a human donor with non-small cell lung cancer that progressed on radiotherapy plus ipilimumab. The material sequenced was peripheral blood, taken from a patient treated with radiotherapy plus ipilimumab. The CDR3, as DNA: TGTGCCAGCAGCAAGGACAGCTCTAATGAAAAACTGTTTTTT. The encoded protein is CASSKDSSNEKLFF.